These T cell receptor beta chains were read from a single sample in a study of cytomegalovirus exposure and HLA in healthy donors. The protocol was immunoSEQ multiplex PCR, while the TCRdb copy is restricted to in-frame clones and leaves out a portion. The data show around 88,000 clones, about 74% seen once. Sequenced: PBMCs. The receptor set was obtained from a male donor in good health and CMV-seronegative. Both conserved end residues are part of each CDR3. The order of the fields is J gene, D gene, V gene, clone size, CDR3 DNA, CDR3 protein. A D gene is named only where the DNA matches it firmly. Part of the rows lack a size; the others show once, few, many or a class for expanded clones.

TRBJ2-1 - TRBV2 - TGTGCCAGCGTCTCAAGCGAGCACTACAATGAGCAGTTCTTC CASVSSEHYNEQFF
TRBJ2-7 - TRBV21-1 - TGTGCCAGCAGCCTGGGGACTAGCGGGGGCCCCTACGAGCAGTACTTC CASSLGTSGGPYEQYF
TRBJ1-2 TRBD1 TRBV5-1 once TGCGCCAGCAGCTTGGTTGGGACAGACTATGGCTACACCTTC CASSLVGTDYGYTF
TRBJ2-7 - TRBV7-3 - TGTGCCAGCTCACTTACAGGGGAGGATGAGCAGTACTTC CASSLTGEDEQYF
TRBJ2-3 - TRBV12-1 - TGTGCCAGCAGCCCAAGCACTAACACACGACAGTTATCCACAGATACGCAGTATTTT CASSPSTNTRQLSTDTQYF
TRBJ1-3 - TRBV2 - TGTGCCAGCAGGCCCAAAGGGGTTTTAATGGGAAACACCATATATTTT CASRPKGVLMGNTIYF
TRBJ2-7 TRBD1 TRBV29-1 - TGCAGTGGAGTTGACAGGGGATTCGGCGAGCAGTACTTC CSGVDRGFGEQYF
TRBJ1-5 - TRBV30 - TGTGCCTGGAGTGTGGGGGGAAGCAATCAGCCCCAGCATTTT CAWSVGGSNQPQHF
TRBJ2-1 TRBD2 TRBV10-3 once TGTGCCATCAGTGAGTCGTTACTAGCGGGAAAACTTAACAATGAGCAGTTCTTC CAISESLLAGKLNNEQFF
TRBJ1-3 TRBD1 TRBV29-1 few TGCAGCGTTGAGAGACAGGGCCGCTCTGGAAACACCATATATTTT CSVERQGRSGNTIYF
TRBJ2-3 - TRBV25-1 few TGTGCCAGCAGTGATTCTTTGGGGGGAACAGATACGCAGTATTTT CASSDSLGGTDTQYF
TRBJ2-7 - TRBV28 - TGTGCCAGCCGAACAGGGCCCTCCCACGAGCAGTACTTC CASRTGPSHEQYF
TRBJ2-3 - TRBV7-2 - TGTGCCAGCAGCCTCAGGGGTGGCACAGATACGCAGTATTTT CASSLRGGTDTQYF
TRBJ2-7 TRBD1 TRBV2 - TGTGCCAGCAAAGGAAACCGAGGGACAGAGGAGTACTTC CASKGNRGTEEYF
TRBJ1-2 TRBD1 TRBV19 once TGTGCCAGTAGCACCGGGACAGCATCCGGCTACACCTTC CASSTGTASGYTF
TRBJ2-7 - TRBV28 - TGTGCCAGCAGTTTAAGCCACAGTCCTTCCTACGAGCAGTACTTC CASSLSHSPSYEQYF
TRBJ2-1 - TRBV7-2 - TGTGCCAGCGGTACCCAGATCAATGAGCAGTTCTTC CASGTQINEQFF
TRBJ2-5 - TRBV4-2 - TGTGCCAGCAGCCAAGATCTTAACATCCAAGAGACCCAGTACTTC CASSQDLNIQETQYF
TRBJ2-7 - TRBV9 - TGTGCCAGCAGCGTAGGTCAGGACTCCTACGAGCAGTACTTC CASSVGQDSYEQYF
TRBJ1-1 TRBD1 TRBV2 once TGTGCCAGCAGTAGGACAGGGCGTGAAGCTTTCTTT CASSRTGREAFF
TRBJ2-1 TRBD2 TRBV2 - TGTGCCAGCAGTGATTACACGCTAGCGGGAGGGATGTTCAATGAGCAGTTCTTC CASSDYTLAGGMFNEQFF
TRBJ2-5 - TRBV12-2 once TGTGCAAGTCGCGCAGGGGGGGGTAGCGGGAGCCGAGAGACCCAGTACTTC CASRAGGGSGSRETQYF
TRBJ1-2 - TRBV6-1 - TGTGCCACCCTAGGACAGTGGTATGGCTACACCTTC CATLGQWYGYTF
TRBJ2-5 - TRBV25-1 once TGTGCCAGCAGCCAGGGAGGTTTTGAGACCCAGTACTTC CASSQGGFETQYF
TRBJ2-7 TRBD1 TRBV7-3 - TGTGCCAGCAGCCCAGGGGGCGCCTCCGGTGAGCAGTACTTC CASSPGGASGEQYF
TRBJ2-7 TRBD2 TRBV10-3 - TGTGCCGTAACTCCATCACCCCCACGTCTTCCTAGCGGTTCCTACGAGCAGTACTTC CAVTPSPPRLPSGSYEQYF
TRBJ2-1 - TRBV27 - TGTGCCAGCAGTTTATCCTCCGGCCGCCGGGGGAATGAGCAGTTCTTC CASSLSSGRRGNEQFF
TRBJ2-3 - TRBV5-1 once TGCGCCAGCAGCTTGGCCCGAGGCCTCACAGATACGCAGTATTTT CASSLARGLTDTQYF
TRBJ1-1 - TRBV7-6 - TGTGCCAGCAGCCCCCTCGACAGGGAAGCTTTCTTT CASSPLDREAFF
TRBJ1-4 - TRBV30 - TGTGCCTGGAGTGGGGCATTAGGACTGTTTTTT CAWSGALGLFF
TRBJ2-3 TRBD2 TRBV28 - TGTGCCAGCATCTCTAGCGGGAGATTTACAGGGCGATTCCTTGGCACAGATACGCAGTATTTT CASISSGRFTGRFLGTDTQYF
TRBJ2-7 TRBD1 TRBV5-6 - TGTGCCAGCAGCTTGGGTTTTGGGACAGACACCTACGAGCAGTACTTC CASSLGFGTDTYEQYF
TRBJ1-1 - TRBV18 - TGTGCCAGCTCCAGAAGGACACAGCCGGATAGTATAATCACTGAAGCTTTCTTT CASSRRTQPDSIITEAFF
TRBJ1-5 - TRBV7-2 - TGTGCCAGCAGCGCCCAGGGTTCCGTTCAGCCCCAGCATTTT CASSAQGSVQPQHF
TRBJ2-2 TRBD2 TRBV5-1 - TGCGCCAGCAGCGGGACTAGGTATGCCGGGGAGCTGTTTTTT CASSGTRYAGELFF
TRBJ2-7 - TRBV20-1 - TGCAGTGCTCCCACCGGGGGAGAGCAGTACTTC CSAPTGGEQYF
TRBJ2-7 - TRBV19 - TGTGCCAGTAGTATAGGGACAGCTCCTATCTACGAGCAGTACTTC CASSIGTAPIYEQYF
TRBJ1-4 TRBD1 TRBV5-5 few TGTGCCAGCAGCTTAGGGACAGGGGATGAAAAACTGTTTTTT CASSLGTGDEKLFF
TRBJ2-7 - TRBV9 - TGTGCCAGCGGGAGCTCCTACGAGCAGTACTTC CASGSSYEQYF
TRBJ2-7 TRBD2 TRBV6-5 - TGTGCCAGCCGGACTAGCGGGAGCTACGAGCAGTACTTC CASRTSGSYEQYF
TRBJ1-5 - TRBV6-1 - TGTGCCAGCGAGTTTGGGGGGGCGGATCAGCCCCAGCATTTT CASEFGGADQPQHF